This T cell receptor (beta chain) appears in the sequencing data of a study of blood T cell repertoires in COVID-19. In the study overall: Italy, Spain and the United States were the sources of the convalescent and acute COVID-19 samples. PBMCs, B-cell-depleted T cells, or T cells were the source of the cDNA or gDNA that made up the material.

From germline, CDR1 is SEHNR and CDR2 FQNEAQ (reference sequence). This CDR3 contains 13 residues. V was clipped by 4 bases and J by 5 bases; unmatched bases: 2. Per the authors' pipeline: Quantification of nucleated cells was approximated via reference gene primer amplification. The table came from immunoSEQ multiplex PCR; TCRdb's copy has only in-frame clones and leaves some out. V, J and clone size were drawn from that table, and D and trimming were deduced from the DNA. The sample yields approximately 200,000 clones, around nine tenths seen once. This TCR was recovered from a man aged 60 to 75 who had recovered from COVID-19. The specimen sequenced was peripheral blood. This chain links TRBV7-9 with TRBJ1-1, with 9 bases aligning to TRBD1. The CDR3 reads CASSSQGATEAFF. The CDR3 DNA reads TGTGCCAGCAGCTCACAGGGGGCAACTGAAGCTTTCTTT.